This T cell receptor beta chain was found in a study of Ad26.COV2.S vaccination and SARS-CoV-2 variants. The sample's treatment: 15 to 20 received Ad26.COV2.S at low or high dose, single or two shots; roughly five received placebo; per-sample allocation not given. The study sampled participants on day 63 after the first vaccine or placebo injection. TCRdb's table, derived via immunoSEQ multiplex PCR, lists solely in-frame clones and lacks some. In the table there are 450,000 to 550,000 clones, around 89% of which are singletons. Germline V gene data show CDR1 as SGHRS and CDR2 as YFSETQ. Trimming removed 3 bases at V and 2 bases at J, with 12 bases between. This CDR3 is built from 16 residues.

This chain joins TRBV5-1 and TRBJ2-6; D unclear. The TCR sequence derives from a person aged 18-60 years who received the Ad26.COV2.S COVID-19 vaccine or a placebo. Here the sequenced sample was peripheral blood, taken in a trial of Ad26.COV2.S vaccine versus placebo. Here the CDR3 reads CASSSQINPGANVLTF. Here the CDR3 DNA reads TGCGCCAGCAGCTCTCAGATAAATCCTGGGGCCAACGTCCTGACTTTC.